One and the same sample provided the 3 T cell receptor beta chains below, sequenced in a study of cytomegalovirus exposure and HLA in healthy donors. Primers: 60 Vbeta forward and 13 Jbeta reverse. Here immunoSEQ multiplex PCR was the method, and the copy in TCRdb shows in-frame clones only, minus some. This table has around 150,000 clones, approximately 86% appearing once. The sample comprised PBMCs. The receptors come from a young woman in good health and CMV-seronegative.

The CDR3 loop reads CASSPLNQREDNEQFF. Written as DNA, the CDR3 is TGTGCCAGCTCACCATTGAACCAGCGGGAGGACAATGAGCAGTTCTTC. V usage is TRBV18 and J usage is TRBJ2-1; 9 bases fit TRBD2. The CDR3 consists of 16 residues. V gave up 2 bases and J gave up 5 bases; unmatched junction bases: 7. Germline V gene lookup returns CDR1 KGHSH and CDR2 LQKENI.

The rearrangement joins TRBV6-5 to TRBJ1-6, with 8 bases fitting TRBD1. There are 14 residues in the CDR3. The germline V gene has CDR1 MNHEY and CDR2 SVGAGI. Trimming at V came to 6 bases and at J to 9 bases, leaving 7 bases not matched to a gene. CDR3 in amino acids: CASRTGQAGSPLHF. CDR3 coding DNA: TGTGCCAGCAGAACGGGACAGGCGGGTTCACCCCTCCACTTT.

This clone has only one observation. The genes are TRBV7-9 and TRBJ2-1; the match to TRBD2 covers 8 bases. V lost 5 bases to trimming and J lost 0 bases; unmatched junction nucleotides: 6. CDR3 length: 16 amino acids. Germline loops: CDR1 SEHNR, CDR2 FQNEAQ (reference sequence). The DNA of the CDR3 is TGTGCCAGCAGCCTACTAGCGGCCTCCTCCTACAATGAGCAGTTCTTC. Translating it yields CASSLLAASSYNEQFF.